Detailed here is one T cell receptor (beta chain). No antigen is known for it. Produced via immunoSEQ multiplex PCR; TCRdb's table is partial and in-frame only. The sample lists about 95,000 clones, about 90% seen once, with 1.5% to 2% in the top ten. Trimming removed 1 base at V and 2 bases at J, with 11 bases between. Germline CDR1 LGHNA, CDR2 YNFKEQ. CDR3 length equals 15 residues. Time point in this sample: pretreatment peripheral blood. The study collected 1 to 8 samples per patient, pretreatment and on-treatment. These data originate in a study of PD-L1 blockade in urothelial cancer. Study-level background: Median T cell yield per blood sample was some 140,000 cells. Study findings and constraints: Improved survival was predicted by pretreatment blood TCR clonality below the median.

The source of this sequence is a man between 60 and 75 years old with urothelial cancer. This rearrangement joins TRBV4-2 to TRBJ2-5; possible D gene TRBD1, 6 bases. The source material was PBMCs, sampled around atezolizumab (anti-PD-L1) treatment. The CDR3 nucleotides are TGTGCCAGCAGCCAAGGAGGGGGTTCTCAAGAGACCCAGTACTTC. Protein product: CASSQGGGSQETQYF.